One and the same sample provided the 26 T cell receptor beta chains below, sequenced in a study of post-analysis software for immune sequencing data (dated by TCRdb to 2015 to 2017). Findings and caveats that apply to the study as a whole: Patients showed significantly higher frequencies than controls for roughly 5 TRBV segments, among them TRBV5-6, TRBV5-1 and TRBV20-1.

The library relied on PCR. Data came from an Illumina HiSeq 2500. Unique molecular identifiers were incorporated into TCR beta cDNA libraries to reduce PCR and sequencing biases. TCRdb trimmed the raw reads at Q25, called clones with MiXCR and kept productive beta chains. When rows share a CDR3 protein, they turn into one entry using the most common DNA and genes. In this sample the table shows about 770,000 distinct CDR3 sequences, 35% to 55% of which occur a single time. Roughly 4.9% of the sample is held by the ten biggest clonotypes. What these receptors recognize is not known. Sample: blood. The source is a girl between 10 and 17 years old with multiple sclerosis.

The chain carries TRBV5-5 and TRBJ2-2; D is perhaps TRBD1 or TRBD2 (5 bases each). This CDR3 region has 15 residues. Germline-derived CDR1 and CDR2 are SGHKS and YYEKEE (reference sequence). Trimming left V 4 bases short and J 5 bases short, with 15 bases between. The CDR3 bases are TGTGCCAGCAGCCCGGACGGGGCCCGGACCGGGGAGCTGTTTTTT. As protein: CASSPDGARTGELFF.

The V call is TRBV20-1, the J call TRBJ2-7; D unclear. V lost 7 bases, J lost 3 bases, and 16 bases lay in between. Germline-derived CDR1 and CDR2 are DFQATT and SNEGSKA (reference sequence). This CDR3 spans 13 amino acids. CDR3 in amino acids: CSVPRVQSYEQYF. The CDR3 region has the DNA TGCAGTGTCCCCCGAGTACAGAGCTACGAGCAGTACTTC.

This clonotype turned up a few times. The CDR3 protein is CASSELGGGQGFVNYGYTF. CDR3 bases: TGTGCCAGCAGTGAACTCGGAGGAGGACAGGGCTTCGTTAACTATGGCTACACCTTC. V gene TRBV25-1 combines with J gene TRBJ1-2; 8 bases line up with TRBD1. The CDR3 runs 19 residues. Trimming cost V 2 bases and J 1 base; bases outside gene matches: 15. Germline V gives CDR1 MGHDK, CDR2 SYGVNS.

This clonotype was detected a few times. The chain links TRBV12-3 or TRBV12-4 to TRBJ1-1; possible D gene TRBD1, 5 bases. The germline V and J ends were trimmed by 8 bases and 6 bases, with 16 bases remaining between them. CDR3 length equals 13 residues. The DNA for the CDR3 is TGTGCCAGCCGCCTGGCAGGGCGGGCTGAAGCTTTCTTT. Translated: CASRLAGRAEAFF.

The CDR3 DNA sequence: TGTGCCAGCAGCCAAGACCGAGGGGGCGGGAGTTACGAGCAGTACTTC. Translated, it gives CASSQDRGGGSYEQYF. V usage is TRBV14 and J usage is TRBJ2-7; D possibly uses TRBD1 or TRBD2 (7 bases each). CDR3 length: 16 residues. V was cut by 0 bases and J by 4 bases, with 16 bases left in between. Germline V gene lookup returns CDR1 SGHDN and CDR2 FVKESK. The complete variable domain, with remaining parts taken from reference TRBV14 and TRBJ2-7, reads EAGVTQFPSHSVIEKGQTVTLRCDPISGHDNLYWYRRVMGKEIKFLLHFVKESKQDESGMPNNRFLAERTGGTYSTLKVQPAELEDSGVYFCASSQDRGGGSYEQYFGPGTRLTVT.

This clonotype showed up just a few times. The chain carries TRBV10-3 and TRBJ2-7; TRBD2 aligns across 9 bases. Germline values: CDR1 ENHRY, CDR2 SYGVKD. The CDR3 extends over 14 amino acids. Germline trimming cut 9 bases from V and 1 base from J; bases unmatched to any gene: 7. CDR3 coding DNA: TGTGCCATACGTAGCGGGAGTGAGTCCTACGAGCAGTACTTC. Translating gives CAIRSGSESYEQYF.

This clonotype showed up just a few times. The chain employs TRBV7-6 and TRBJ2-7, with D possibly matching TRBD2 (6 bases). Germline V CDR1 and CDR2: SGHVS, FNYEAQ. The CDR3 contains 13 residues. V was shortened by 5 bases and J by 4 bases, with 12 bases between the two germline ends. CDR3 amino acids: CASSRGTEYEQYF. DNA for the CDR3: TGTGCCAGCAGCCGGGGGACTGAGTACGAGCAGTACTTC.

Regarding this clonotype: Since a much larger clone is just one base distant, this may be a read error. This sequence joins TRBV7-4 and TRBJ2-4; the D gene is possibly TRBD2 (5 bases). Germline CDR1 and CDR2: SGHVT and SQSDAQ. The CDR3 has 13 residues. The chain's CDR3 is CASSKDFTYEQDF. CDR3 coding DNA: TGTGCCAGCAGCAAGGACTTTACCTACGAGCAGGACTTC.

CDR3 nucleotide sequence: TGTGCCAGCAGCGGGACAGGGGGCGAGCAGTACTTC. It encodes CASSGTGGEQYF. The rearrangement uses TRBV6-1 and TRBJ2-4, with TRBD1 matching 11 bases. Matching the DNA end better, TRBJ2-7 makes the J call doubtful. Germline values: CDR1 MNHNS, CDR2 SASEGT. CDR3 length: 12 residues.

This clonotype was observed a handful of times. The chain is built from TRBV6-5 and TRBJ2-1; a possible D gene is TRBD2 (5 bases). Trimming took 2 bases from V and 3 from J, leaving 5 bases between them. Germline V gene data show CDR1 as MNHEY and CDR2 as SVGAGI. This CDR3 is built from 13 residues. Here the CDR3 DNA reads TGTGCCAGCAGTTACGAGGGCTACAATGAGCAGTTCTTC. Its protein is CASSYEGYNEQFF.

This clonotype has more than one count but fewer than ten. V is TRBV4-1 and J is TRBJ2-4, with 10 positions matching TRBD2. Gene TRBJ2-7 matches the end of the DNA better, so the J call may be wrong. The CDR3 runs 16 residues. Germline CDR1 reads MGHRA; CDR2 reads YSYEKL. The CDR3 coding sequence is TGCGCCAGCAGCCAAGATCCGGCTAGCGGGAGCCACGAGCAGTACTTC. Translating it yields CASSQDPASGSHEQYF.

This clonotype was seen more than once but under ten times. V and J are TRBV20-1 and TRBJ1-2; D not resolved. Germline V gene data show CDR1 as DFQATT and CDR2 as SNEGSKA (reference sequence). V was pared by 5 bases and J by 1 base, with 14 bases between. This CDR3 has 14 residues. Here the CDR3 reads CSALTASFNYGYTF. The CDR3, as DNA: TGCAGTGCTCTGACCGCGTCTTTTAACTATGGCTACACCTTC.

The CDR3 DNA sequence: TGTGCCAGCAGTCCAAGTGGCAGGGGGCATACAGATACGCAGTATTTT. This codes for CASSPSGRGHTDTQYF. The rearrangement links TRBV28 to TRBJ2-3; TRBD1 agrees at 8 bases. J gave up 3 bases and V 5 bases, and 10 bases lay outside the gene matches. Per germline, CDR1 MDHEN and CDR2 SYDVKM. This CDR3 region has 16 residues. Variable domain in full (rest from reference TRBV28 and TRBJ2-3): DVKVTQSSRYLVKRTGEKVFLECVQDMDHENMFWYRQDPGLGLRLIYFSYDVKMKEKGDIPEGYSVSREKKERFSLILESASTNQTSMYLCASSPSGRGHTDTQYFGPGTRLTVL.

V gene TRBV20-1 combines with J gene TRBJ1-1; 8 bases are shared with TRBD1. This CDR3 is built from 14 residues. V trimming: 6 bases; J trimming: 1 base; junction bases outside the gene matches: 7. Germline CDR1 DFQATT, CDR2 SNEGSKA (reference sequence). CDR3 nucleotide sequence: TGCAGTGCAAGTCCCGGGACAGGGAACACTGAAGCTTTCTTT. This gives the protein CSASPGTGNTEAFF.

This clonotype was recorded only once. This chain connects TRBV6-2 or TRBV6-3 to TRBJ1-5, with 11 bases fitting TRBD1. The V segment lost 0 bases and the J segment 6 bases; nucleotides outside the gene matches: 10. The CDR3 is 18 residues long. Germline CDR1 and CDR2: MNHEY and SVGEGT. The chain's CDR3 is CASSYSTGQGARLQPQHF. The CDR3, as DNA: TGTGCCAGCAGTTACTCGACTGGACAGGGGGCGCGTCTTCAGCCCCAGCATTTT.

The chain combines TRBV2 with TRBJ2-1; D is uncertain. Germline V gene sequence: CDR1 SNHLY, CDR2 FYNNEI. This CDR3 contains 12 residues. The germline V and J ends were trimmed by 5 bases and 10 bases, with 12 bases remaining between them. CDR3 loop: CASSRTRSEQFF. Here the CDR3 DNA reads TGTGCCAGCAGTAGGACCCGCTCCGAGCAGTTCTTC.

The CDR3 DNA is TGTGCCAGCAGTACCGGACCCTATATATCCAAACAGTATTTT. This codes for CASSTGPYISKQYF. The rearrangement uses TRBV12-3 or TRBV12-4 and TRBJ2-3; no clear D gene. Trimming removed 5 bases from V and 12 bases from J, with 21 bases in between. The CDR3 length is 14 residues.

The chain is built from TRBV5-1 and TRBJ2-5; a possible D gene is TRBD2 (5 bases). CDR3 length: 15 residues. Trimming left V 4 bases short and J 2 bases short, with 15 bases between. The V gene's germline CDR1 is SGHRS and CDR2 YFSETQ. CDR3 loop: CASSITIGKQETQYF. The CDR3, as DNA: TGCGCCAGCAGCATAACGATCGGGAAACAAGAGACCCAGTACTTC.

The chain carries TRBV4-3 and TRBJ2-7; D may match TRBD1 or TRBD2 (5 bases each). The CDR3 is 13 residues long. Germline V gene lookup returns CDR1 LGHNA and CDR2 YSLEER. Trimming cost V 0 bases and J 7 bases, with 10 bases left between them. The CDR3 reads CASSQDYGTEQYF. In nucleotides, the CDR3 is TGCGCCAGCAGCCAAGACTACGGGACGGAGCAGTACTTC.

The chain combines TRBV5-1 with TRBJ1-2, with unresolved D. The V end lost 3 bases, the J end lost 6 bases, and 21 bases lay between the germline ends. The CDR3 has 16 amino acids. Germline-derived CDR1 and CDR2 are SGHRS and YFSETQ. The DNA of the CDR3 is TGCGCCAGCAGCTGGCAGGTCCAAGTCACGCGAGATGGCTACACCTTC. Residues: CASSWQVQVTRDGYTF.

The genes are TRBV20-1 and TRBJ2-7, with 7 positions matching TRBD2. This CDR3 contains 16 residues. From germline, CDR1 is DFQATT and CDR2 SNEGSKA (reference sequence). V dropped 0 bases and J dropped 0; count of bases not matched to a gene: 8. The CDR3 bases are TGCAGTGCTAGAGATTGGGAGGGCGTAAACTCCTACGAGCAGTACTTC. Translating gives CSARDWEGVNSYEQYF.

The V and J genes are TRBV7-2 and TRBJ2-5; D not certain. The germline gives CDR1 SGHTA, CDR2 FQGNSA. The V gene lost 1 base and the J gene lost 6 bases, with 6 bases spanning the gap. This CDR3 spans 12 amino acids. The CDR3 protein is CASSLDKQTQYF. CDR3 coding DNA: TGTGCCAGCAGCTTAGACAAACAGACCCAGTACTTC.

J is TRBJ2-3 and V is TRBV5-1; D possibly corresponds to TRBD1 (5 bases). The CDR3 sequence is 14 residues long. The germline gives CDR1 SGHRS, CDR2 YFSETQ. The V end was cut by 4 bases, the J end by 4 bases, with 13 bases between. Written as DNA, the CDR3 is TGCGCCAGCAGCCTAGGACAAGTAGCAGATACGCAGTATTTT. The encoded protein is CASSLGQVADTQYF.

The J gene is TRBJ2-1, the V gene TRBV9; 12 nucleotides agree with TRBD2. With V trimmed by 4 bases and J by 15 bases, 14 bases remained unmatched. The germline V gene has CDR1 SGDLS and CDR2 YYNGEE. CDR3 size: 15 residues. This chain's CDR3 is CASSRILAGGEVWFF. CDR3 bases: TGTGCCAGCAGCCGTATCCTAGCGGGAGGGGAAGTTTGGTTCTTC.

This clonotype was detected once. The rearrangement joins TRBV7-6 to TRBJ2-7; the D gene is possibly TRBD2 (6 bases). The J call may be wrong; the DNA end is better matched by TRBJ2-5. CDR3 length: 12 amino acids. CDR1 and CDR2 (germline): SGHVS, FNYEAQ. The CDR3 loop is CASSPKEGTQYF. The CDR3, as DNA: TGTGCCAGCAGCCCTAAGGAGGGGACCCAGTACTTC.

For the CDR3, the DNA is TGCGCCAGCAGCTTGAACGCTCCCCTGGGGGAGACCCAGTACTTC. This translates into CASSLNAPLGETQYF. The chain carries TRBV5-1 and TRBJ2-5; D is unclear. The CDR3 spans 15 residues. Germline CDR1 and CDR2: SGHRS and YFSETQ. Trimming shortened V by 1 base and J by 5 bases, and 15 bases separated the two germline ends. Complete variable domain (other parts from reference TRBV5-1 and TRBJ2-5): KAGVTQTPRYLIKTRGQQVTLSCSPISGHRSVSWYQQTPGQGLQFLFEYFSETQRNKGNFPGRFSGRQFSNSRSEMNVSTLELGDSALYLCASSLNAPLGETQYFGPGTRLLVL.